This TCR beta chain is drawn from a study of spatial heterogeneity in lung cancer (dated by TCRdb to about 2019). At the level of the whole study: More beta-chain than alpha-chain transcripts were consistently detected, likely reflecting higher beta-chain transcript abundance. Both alpha and beta chains were TCR-sequenced in about 240 tumor regions, 64 matched nontumor lung samples and some 50 PBMC samples obtained at surgery. Nonsynonymous mutation counts, determined by whole-exome sequencing of tumor tissue, were related to features of the TCR repertoire. TCR alpha and beta repertoires were quantitatively compared across multiple tumor regions, matched nontumor lung and blood in non-small cell lung cancer. In the raw uncorrected reads, each unique combination of TCR and UMI appeared more than ten times on average. Beyond this particular receptor, the publication reports: Ubiquitous expanded tumor TCRs were detected in blood more often at tumor resection than at routine follow-up. Additional single-cell paired TCR alpha and beta sequencing was considered necessary to confirm, at a functional level, the hypothesis that regional TCRs recognize regional mutations.

Trimming removed 7 bases from V and 0 bases from J; the gene matches leave 6 bases unexplained. The germline V gene encodes CDR1 DFQATT and CDR2 SNEGSKA (reference sequence). The CDR3 starts with the cysteine, ends with the phenylalanine, and has 15 residues. The CDR3 DNA has 45 bases and is translated from base 1. Explained via the paper, the time point label denotes: sample taken at primary tumor resection. For TCR sequencing, whole RNA was extracted from tumor and nontumor lung tissue, or from cryopreserved PBMC samples, and no cell sorting was done. The donors were more than 60 patients from the lung TRACERx cohort who had early-stage, untreated non-small cell lung cancer. Patients were selected for TCR sequencing only if sufficient RNA was available from at least two tumor regions. Library prep was done by 5' RACE. The reads were generated on a NextSeq 500. To allow correction of PCR and sequencing errors, the TCR library protocol tagged every TCR cDNA molecule with a unique molecular identifier. The source study handled its data this way. TCR identification, UMI-based error correction and CDR3 extraction were all carried out with Decombinator tools. TCRs above a frequency of 2 per 1,000, corresponding to the top 1% of the tumor frequency distribution, were defined as expanded. Rényi diversity was computed with the R vegan package after subsampling each repertoire 100 times to 5,000 TCRs. CDR3 similarity networks were built from amino acid triplet string-kernel similarity, connecting CDR3s with pairwise similarity above 0.82. TCRdb passed the public sequencing reads through fastp at Q25 and MiXCR, retaining productive beta sequences. All rows with the same CDR3 protein become a single entry with the most common DNA and genes. The V and J calls follow TCRdb's processing rather than the paper's. Here the sample has around 50,000 distinct CDR3 sequences; 6.5% to 8% occur a single time. The ten largest clones capture around an eighth of the sample.

This clonotype showed up many times. Its antigen has not been determined. No base-level quality is on record; no much larger clone is a single base apart. This clonotype was sampled from a female donor with early-stage non-small cell lung cancer. The chain is assembled from TRBV20-1 and TRBJ2-2; 9 central bases correspond to TRBD2. Material: PBMCs, obtained at surgery. The nucleotide sequence reads TGCAGTGTAGGCGGGGGGGCCGCGAACACCGGGGAGCTGTTTTTT. Its amino acids are CSVGGGAANTGELFF.